The T cell receptor (beta chain) under discussion was sequenced for a study of T cells in Graves' hyperthyroidism and ophthalmopathy. From germline, CDR1 is SEHNR and CDR2 FQNEAQ (reference sequence). J was trimmed by 1 base and V by 0 bases; bases with no gene match: 4. The CDR3 is made up of 16 amino acids. Patients with ophthalmopathy all had a Clinical Activity Score of at least 3, a NOSPECS grade of at least 4 and duration under 3 months. Researchers barred patients who had uncontrolled infection, other autoimmune disease, pregnancy or lactation. Orbital computed tomography and thyroid ultrasound, together with serum TRAb and thyroxine and clinical symptoms, were used for diagnoses. This clonotype was observed at least ten times. Regions amplified from RNA transcripts were the TCR beta CDR3 regions. Primed by the HTBI set, a first-round RT-PCR was run on the TCR CDR3. TCRdb ran MiXCR on the multiplex PCR reads and lists one entry per CDR3 protein. Counted here are about 530,000 distinct CDR3 sequences, roughly 15% occurring once; the ten biggest clones make up roughly 18%.

The chain carries TRBV7-9 and TRBJ2-3; TRBD1 agrees at 7 bases. Specimen: blood. This sequence was found in a woman younger than 35 with Graves' ophthalmopathy. Here the CDR3 DNA reads TGTGCCAGCAGCTTAGCAGGGACAGAGGGCACAGATACGCAGTATTTT. Protein sequence: CASSLAGTEGTDTQYF.